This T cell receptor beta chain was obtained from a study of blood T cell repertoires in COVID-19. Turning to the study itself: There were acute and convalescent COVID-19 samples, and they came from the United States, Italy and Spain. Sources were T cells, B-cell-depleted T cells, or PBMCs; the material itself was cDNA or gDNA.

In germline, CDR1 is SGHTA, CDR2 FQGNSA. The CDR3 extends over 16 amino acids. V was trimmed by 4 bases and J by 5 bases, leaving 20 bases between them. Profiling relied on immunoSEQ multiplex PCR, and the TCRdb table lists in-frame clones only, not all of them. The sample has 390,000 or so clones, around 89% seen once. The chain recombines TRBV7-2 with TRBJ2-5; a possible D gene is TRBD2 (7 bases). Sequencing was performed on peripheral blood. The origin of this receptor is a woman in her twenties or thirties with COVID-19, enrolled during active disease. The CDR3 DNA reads TGTGCCAGCAGCTCCCGAGGGGGGGTGGATTATGAGACCCAGTACTTC. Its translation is CASSSRGGVDYETQYF.